Included here is one TCR beta chain sequence, with context. Its antigen is not known. CDR3 length: 14 amino acids. From germline, CDR1 is ENHRY and CDR2 SYGVKD. V was shortened by 10 bases and J by 7 bases, with 21 bases between the two germline ends. The data were taken from a study of CD8 T cells in Susac syndrome. Broader study findings: The study's TCR sequencing and HLA analysis drew on a certain number of individuals. That number was acknowledged as relatively small.

After extraction with the RNeasy kit, about 0.5 to 1 ug of the RNA was reverse transcribed using random hexamers. An immunoSEQ multiplex PCR amplified TCR beta CDR3 over 54 Vbeta and 13 Jbeta. Via MiXCR, TCRdb re-called the immunoSEQ multiplex PCR reads, giving one row per CDR3 protein. The table lists 95,000 to 150,000 distinct CDR3 sequences, 96% of them singletons. TCR beta sequencing covered blood CD8+ and CD4+ T cells. This chain links TRBV10-3 with TRBJ2-3; D is perhaps TRBD1 (6 bases). The origin of this receptor is a human donor with Susac syndrome. Sequenced sample: CD4+ T cells from PBMCs. CDR3: CATIGTSSRHTQYF. The CDR3 region has the DNA TGTGCCACTATAGGGACATCCTCACGCCATACGCAGTATTTT.